This TCR beta chain derives from a study of cytomegalovirus exposure and HLA in healthy donors. General observations from the study: Later on, an analysis tied approximately 17,000 TCR beta sequences to HLA alleles at 0.05 false discovery rate.

Notes on this clone: Its antigen is unidentified.

The CDR3 is 15 amino acids. Germline V gene sequence: CDR1 MDHEN, CDR2 SYDVKM. V lost 6 bases, J lost 0 bases, and 5 bases stayed unmatched. Researchers ran the PCR with 60 Vbeta and 13 Jbeta primers. The assay was immunoSEQ multiplex PCR, and TCRdb's table has in-frame clones only and misses some. Of roughly 100,000 clones listed, over 60% are singletons. The sample taken for sequencing was PBMCs. This receptor was obtained from a man aged 30 to 39 in good health and CMV-seropositive. The chain links TRBV28 to TRBJ2-3; TRBD2 matches at 8 bases. In DNA form, the CDR3 reads TGTGCCAGCAGGGACGGGGGGGATAGCACAGATACGCAGTATTTT. It yields the protein CASRDGGDSTDTQYF.